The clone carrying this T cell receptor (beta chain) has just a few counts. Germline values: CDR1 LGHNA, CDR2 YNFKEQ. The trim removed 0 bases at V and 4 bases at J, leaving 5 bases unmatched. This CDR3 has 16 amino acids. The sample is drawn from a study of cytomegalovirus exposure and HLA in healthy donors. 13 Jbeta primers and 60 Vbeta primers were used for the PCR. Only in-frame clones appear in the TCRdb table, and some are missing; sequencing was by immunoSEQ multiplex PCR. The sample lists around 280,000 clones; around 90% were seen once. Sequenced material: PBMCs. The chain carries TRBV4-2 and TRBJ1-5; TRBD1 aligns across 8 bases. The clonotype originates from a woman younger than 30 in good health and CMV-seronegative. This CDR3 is CASSQDYDRGNQPQHF. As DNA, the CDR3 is TGTGCCAGCAGCCAAGATTATGACAGGGGAAATCAGCCCCAGCATTTT.